This T cell receptor beta chain was observed in a study of early stage breast cancer tumors (dated by TCRdb to the late 2010s). Background on the whole study: Of the roughly 17 invasive breast tumors, more than 9 were found to be estrogen receptor-positive, progesterone receptor-positive and HER2-negative. A read coverage of roughly 10-fold per sample was achieved on average. Of the approximately twelve ER+/PR+/HER2- tumors, eight were classified as invasive ductal carcinomas and four as invasive lobular carcinomas. Across all samples, about 2.9 million templates representing roughly 1,100,000 unique clonotypes were detected. What the authors observed across the whole study: Analysis by tumor subtype was prevented by the small cohort size. Tumors showed 2 to 2.5-fold higher T cell density and higher clonality than adjacent normal breast tissue. Repertoires from blood and normal breast were more alike than repertoires from blood and tumor, and in about 90% of the 16 patients, comparing each tissue with blood separated tumor from normal. Chain pairing and functional markers such as CD4, CD8 and FOXP3 were missed by bulk genomic DNA sequencing of unsorted cells. Enriched TCRB sequences shared across patients were mostly commonly generated sequences, unlikely to play an important role in the tumor microenvironment.

About 20-55 mg of tumor tissue was diced and typically yielded more than 2.5 ug of DNA. The study profiled bulk TCR beta-chain repertoires in matched peripheral blood, tumor and adjacent normal breast tissue taken from more than 15 patients with early-stage breast cancer. Following resection, visually identified tumor tissue was excised and transferred into prechilled RNAlater. Using a TissueLyser II, roughly 17-55 mg of tumor tissue was diced and homogenized in RLTplus buffer with beta-mercaptoethanol and antifoaming agent. Genomic DNA was extracted with the Qiagen AllPrep DNA/RNA Mini kit. Each sample was amplified as two independent genomic DNA replicates: approximately 0.5 ug for blood and roughly 1.5 ug for tumor or normal breast. Following the manufacturer's instructions, the ImmunoSeq Intro kit was used to carry out TCRB sequencing on genomic DNA. The multiplex PCR ran for 25 to 40 cycles using proprietary primers and spike-in control sequences for absolute quantification. An 87-bp fragment spanning the CDR3 and flanking V and J genes was sequenced with single-end 150-bp reads. Each lane of an Illumina MiSeq using version 3.0 chemistry carried seven multiplexed samples, with two replicates per sample. In the authors' own workflow: The vendor's proprietary pipeline processed the raw data and merged both replicates into a single result for each sample. A clonotype was defined as productive rearrangements that share the same V-gene family, CDR3 amino acid sequence and J-gene segment. Clonality was computed as 1 minus the normalized Shannon entropy (Pielou evenness) of TCRB abundances. To estimate T cell density, the total number of templates was divided by the input cell count, which was inferred from how much DNA went in. Recon was used with default parameters to estimate total repertoire diversity and clonality. Clonotypes with over 0.1% abundance in tumor and at least 32-fold higher abundance in tumor than in normal breast were defined as tumor-enriched. TCRdb took over this immuneACCESS table, retaining in-frame rearrangements with V and J assigned. Such tables are incomplete; in checked studies, under half of the missing clones stem from an unresolved V gene, and the remainder is unexplained. D and trimming were read from the DNA, whereas the V and J calls and clone size are those reported in that table. The sample table shows around 31,000 clones, and just under 75% are seen once. Roughly a tenth of the sample belongs to the ten largest clones.

Of note for this clone: What antigen it recognizes has not been identified. No much larger clone exists at a distance of one base, and base qualities are not known.

The germline V gene specifies SGHVS as CDR1 and FQNEAQ as CDR2. A distance of 11 bases separates the germline ends of V and J, which lose 5 bases and 1 base respectively. The CDR3 sequence holds 15 residues, the cysteine and phenylalanine included. Here the CDR3 DNA is all that survives: 45 bases in frame from base 1. The TCR comes from a person aged 30 to 40 with breast cancer. The chain employs TRBV7-8 and TRBJ2-2; the D gene is not confidently resolved. Sequencing was done on a sample of breast tumor tissue. CDR3 sequence: CASSRIKGNTGELFF. The DNA sequence follows: TGTGCCAGCAGCCGAATAAAGGGGAACACCGGGGAGCTGTTTTTT.